This entry is about one T cell receptor (beta chain). Its antigen remains unknown. The record originates from a study of cytomegalovirus exposure and HLA in healthy donors. Notes on the study in general: When analyzed later, the rates of TCR association showed variation by HLA locus, with DRB1 the most and HLA-C the fewest.

V trimming: 3 bases; J trimming: 1 base; junction bases outside the gene matches: 21. Germline V lookup: CDR1 SGHRS, CDR2 YFSETQ. The CDR3 extends over 20 amino acids. PCR primers comprised 60 Vbeta and 13 Jbeta primers. Original data processing: Later, some 79 million unique TCR beta chains were counted in an analysis, and roughly 10 million of them were shared. Clones were sequenced by immunoSEQ multiplex PCR, and TCRdb holds only the in-frame ones, with some missing. That table is the source of V, J and clone size, and D and trimming were worked out from the DNA. The sample consists of 200,000 to 250,000 clones, around 81% of them appearing once.

V gene TRBV5-1 combines with J gene TRBJ2-5, with TRBD2 identical over 7 bases. The sequence was collected from a woman in her fifties or sixties in good health and CMV-seropositive. What was sequenced was PBMCs. Here the CDR3 reads CASSSGMAGVSHMIQETQYF. CDR3 nucleotide sequence: TGCGCCAGCAGCTCCGGTATGGCGGGAGTATCCCATATGATCCAAGAGACCCAGTACTTC.